A selection of T cell receptor beta chains follows, all from one sample in a study of cytomegalovirus exposure and HLA in healthy donors. Data came from immunoSEQ multiplex PCR; TCRdb stores just in-frame clones and leaves some out. The table records 150,000 to 200,000 clones, 80% of them present only once. The specimen sequenced was PBMCs. The receptors originated from a woman between 35 and 50 years old in good health and CMV-seronegative. Each CDR3 is given with its conserved first and last residue. The order of the fields is clone size, J gene, D gene, V gene, CDR3 protein, CDR3 DNA. A D gene is named only where the DNA matches it firmly. Only some rows state a clone size, as once, few, many or a class for expanded clones.

clone size: .; J gene: TRBJ1-2; D gene: TRBD1; V gene: TRBV5-1; CDR3 protein: CASSFPGQGYGYTF; CDR3 DNA: TGCGCCAGCAGCTTTCCGGGACAGGGGTATGGCTACACCTTC
clone size: once; J gene: TRBJ2-7; D gene: TRBD1; V gene: TRBV7-8; CDR3 protein: CASSSGTGYEQYF; CDR3 DNA: TGTGCCAGCAGCTCGGGGACAGGGTACGAGCAGTACTTC
clone size: .; J gene: TRBJ1-2; D gene: .; V gene: TRBV7-9; CDR3 protein: CASSQDRNYGYTF; CDR3 DNA: TGTGCCAGCAGCCAGGACAGAAACTATGGCTACACCTTC
clone size: .; J gene: TRBJ1-1; D gene: TRBD1; V gene: TRBV11-3; CDR3 protein: CASSRQGWQNTEAFF; CDR3 DNA: TGTGCCAGCAGCAGACAGGGGTGGCAGAACACTGAAGCTTTCTTT
clone size: .; J gene: TRBJ1-2; D gene: TRBD1; V gene: TRBV5-1; CDR3 protein: CASSPGGQAILYGYTF; CDR3 DNA: TGCGCCAGCAGCCCGGGCGGACAGGCAATCCTCTATGGCTACACCTTC
clone size: once; J gene: TRBJ1-5; D gene: TRBD1; V gene: TRBV19; CDR3 protein: CASSSPPGTGDDQPQHF; CDR3 DNA: TGTGCCAGTAGTTCACCTCCCGGGACAGGGGACGATCAGCCCCAGCATTTT
clone size: once; J gene: TRBJ2-1; D gene: .; V gene: TRBV7-9; CDR3 protein: CSSSLGLRYNEQFF; CDR3 DNA: TGTTCCAGCAGCTTAGGGCTCCGCTACAATGAGCAGTTCTTC
clone size: .; J gene: TRBJ1-1; D gene: .; V gene: TRBV7-9; CDR3 protein: CASSLGSGPTTEAFF; CDR3 DNA: TGTGCCAGCAGCTTAGGTTCAGGGCCCACAACTGAAGCTTTCTTT
clone size: once; J gene: TRBJ1-3; D gene: .; V gene: TRBV19; CDR3 protein: CASSPMGGGAGNTIYF; CDR3 DNA: TGTGCCAGTAGTCCCATGGGTGGGGGGGCTGGAAACACCATATATTTT
clone size: few; J gene: TRBJ1-1; D gene: .; V gene: TRBV5-1; CDR3 protein: CASSVGLYPSNMNTEAFF; CDR3 DNA: TGCGCCAGCAGCGTAGGCCTTTATCCTAGTAATATGAACACTGAAGCTTTCTTT
clone size: .; J gene: TRBJ2-3; D gene: .; V gene: TRBV7-3; CDR3 protein: CASSPTGGLSTDTQYF; CDR3 DNA: TGTGCCAGCAGCCCAACCGGGGGTCTTAGCACAGATACGCAGTATTTT
clone size: .; J gene: TRBJ1-2; D gene: .; V gene: TRBV7-2; CDR3 protein: CASSLNEGRGYTF; CDR3 DNA: TGTGCCAGCAGCTTGAACGAGGGCCGAGGCTACACCTTC
clone size: .; J gene: TRBJ1-5; D gene: TRBD1; V gene: TRBV7-2; CDR3 protein: CASSPTGQGNQPQHF; CDR3 DNA: TGTGCCAGCAGCCCAACGGGACAGGGTAATCAGCCCCAGCATTTT
clone size: .; J gene: TRBJ1-2; D gene: TRBD1; V gene: TRBV5-6; CDR3 protein: CASSYRGLLNYGYTF; CDR3 DNA: TGTGCCAGCAGCTACAGGGGCCTCCTTAACTATGGCTACACCTTC
clone size: .; J gene: TRBJ2-7; D gene: TRBD2; V gene: TRBV7-9; CDR3 protein: CASSLPGGRSHEQYF; CDR3 DNA: TGTGCCAGCAGCTTACCCGGCGGGAGGTCCCACGAGCAGTACTTC
clone size: .; J gene: TRBJ1-2; D gene: .; V gene: TRBV25-1; CDR3 protein: CASSEEGRADGYTF; CDR3 DNA: TGTGCCAGCAGTGAAGAAGGCAGGGCGGATGGCTACACCTTC
clone size: .; J gene: TRBJ1-2; D gene: TRBD1; V gene: TRBV6-5; CDR3 protein: CASVAQGYGYTF; CDR3 DNA: TGTGCCAGCGTCGCACAGGGGTATGGCTACACCTTC
clone size: .; J gene: TRBJ1-4; D gene: .; V gene: TRBV14; CDR3 protein: CASSQQAQANEKLFF; CDR3 DNA: TGTGCCAGCAGCCAACAAGCACAGGCTAATGAAAAACTGTTTTTT
clone size: once; J gene: TRBJ1-3; D gene: TRBD1; V gene: TRBV7-3; CDR3 protein: CASSFTGGTSSGNTIYF; CDR3 DNA: TGTGCCAGCAGCTTCACAGGGGGTACCTCCTCTGGAAACACCATATATTTT
clone size: .; J gene: TRBJ2-7; D gene: TRBD1; V gene: TRBV9; CDR3 protein: CASSPTGTASYEQYF; CDR3 DNA: TGTGCCAGCAGCCCCACCGGGACAGCTTCCTACGAGCAGTACTTC
clone size: .; J gene: TRBJ2-1; D gene: TRBD2; V gene: TRBV7-9; CDR3 protein: CASSLPAGVGSNEQFF; CDR3 DNA: TGTGCCAGCAGCTTACCAGCGGGGGTCGGTAGCAATGAGCAGTTCTTC
clone size: .; J gene: TRBJ2-1; D gene: TRBD2; V gene: TRBV5-6; CDR3 protein: CASSWRLAGLSYNEQFF; CDR3 DNA: TGTGCCAGCAGCTGGAGACTAGCGGGCCTCTCCTACAATGAGCAGTTCTTC
clone size: .; J gene: TRBJ2-7; D gene: TRBD1; V gene: TRBV6-5; CDR3 protein: CASSYTGTGTYEQYF; CDR3 DNA: TGTGCCAGCAGTTACACCGGGACAGGGACCTACGAGCAGTACTTC
clone size: .; J gene: TRBJ2-5; D gene: TRBD1; V gene: TRBV7-2; CDR3 protein: CASSLQGAGETQYF; CDR3 DNA: TGTGCCAGCAGCTTACAGGGGGCTGGAGAGACCCAGTACTTC
clone size: .; J gene: TRBJ2-5; D gene: TRBD2; V gene: TRBV15; CDR3 protein: CATSREGRVETQYF; CDR3 DNA: TGTGCCACCAGCAGAGAAGGGAGGGTGGAGACCCAGTACTTC
clone size: .; J gene: TRBJ2-1; D gene: .; V gene: TRBV7-2; CDR3 protein: CASSLDWGLEMAEQFF; CDR3 DNA: TGTGCCAGCAGCTTAGATTGGGGCCTCGAAATGGCTGAGCAGTTCTTC
clone size: .; J gene: TRBJ1-2; D gene: .; V gene: TRBV4-2; CDR3 protein: CASSQDGQGNYGYTF; CDR3 DNA: TGTGCCAGCAGCCAAGATGGGCAGGGGAACTATGGCTACACCTTC
clone size: .; J gene: TRBJ2-1; D gene: TRBD2; V gene: TRBV27; CDR3 protein: CASSSRTSSVNEQFF; CDR3 DNA: TGTGCCAGCAGTTCACGGACTAGCAGCGTGAATGAGCAGTTCTTC
clone size: .; J gene: TRBJ1-1; D gene: .; V gene: TRBV5-6; CDR3 protein: CASSPWAGRFTEAFF; CDR3 DNA: TGTGCCAGCAGCCCCTGGGCAGGGCGGTTCACTGAAGCTTTCTTT
clone size: few; J gene: TRBJ1-5; D gene: .; V gene: TRBV5-8; CDR3 protein: CASSLMQDSNQPQHF; CDR3 DNA: TGTGCCAGCAGCTTAATGCAGGATAGCAATCAGCCCCAGCATTTT
clone size: .; J gene: TRBJ1-2; D gene: .; V gene: TRBV19; CDR3 protein: CALRDSKGGGYTF; CDR3 DNA: TGTGCCCTTCGGGACTCCAAAGGAGGGGGCTACACCTTC
clone size: .; J gene: TRBJ2-3; D gene: TRBD2; V gene: TRBV7-3; CDR3 protein: CASSLSGRALDTQYF; CDR3 DNA: TGTGCCAGCAGCTTAAGCGGGAGGGCCCTGGATACGCAGTATTTT
clone size: .; J gene: TRBJ2-5; D gene: .; V gene: TRBV11-3; CDR3 protein: CASSSQETQYF; CDR3 DNA: TGTGCCAGCAGCTCTCAAGAGACCCAGTACTTC
clone size: .; J gene: TRBJ1-3; D gene: TRBD1; V gene: TRBV7-2; CDR3 protein: CASSTRTGSGNTIYF; CDR3 DNA: TGTGCCAGCAGTACCCGGACAGGGTCTGGAAACACCATATATTTT
clone size: few; J gene: TRBJ1-1; D gene: TRBD1; V gene: TRBV29-1; CDR3 protein: CSATAGGRTEAFF; CDR3 DNA: TGCAGCGCAACCGCAGGGGGCAGGACTGAAGCTTTCTTT
clone size: .; J gene: TRBJ1-4; D gene: .; V gene: TRBV4-2; CDR3 protein: CASSQDLGTRNEKLFF; CDR3 DNA: TGTGCCAGCAGCCAAGATCTGGGGACAAGAAATGAAAAACTGTTTTTT
clone size: .; J gene: TRBJ1-1; D gene: .; V gene: TRBV9; CDR3 protein: CASSVAGEDTEAFF; CDR3 DNA: TGTGCCAGCAGCGTGGCAGGCGAAGACACTGAAGCTTTCTTT
clone size: .; J gene: TRBJ2-5; D gene: TRBD1; V gene: TRBV6-1; CDR3 protein: CASFRTGGFGTQYF; CDR3 DNA: TGTGCCAGCTTTAGGACAGGGGGCTTCGGGACCCAGTACTTC
clone size: .; J gene: TRBJ2-3; D gene: TRBD2; V gene: TRBV6-4; CDR3 protein: CASRALAGVTDTQYF; CDR3 DNA: TGTGCCAGCAGGGCTCTAGCGGGAGTGACAGATACGCAGTATTTT
clone size: .; J gene: TRBJ2-4; D gene: TRBD1; V gene: TRBV4-3; CDR3 protein: CASSQSGDRALGAKNIQYF; CDR3 DNA: TGCGCCAGCAGCCAATCGGGGGACAGGGCCCTCGGGGCCAAAAACATTCAGTACTTC
clone size: .; J gene: TRBJ2-5; D gene: .; V gene: TRBV2; CDR3 protein: CASSEARGTVGYF; CDR3 DNA: TGTGCCAGCAGTGAAGCGCGGGGTACTGTGGGGTACTTC
clone size: .; J gene: TRBJ2-1; D gene: TRBD2; V gene: TRBV28; CDR3 protein: CASSPLAGGPGYEQFF; CDR3 DNA: TGTGCCAGCAGTCCCCTAGCGGGAGGGCCTGGGTATGAGCAGTTCTTC
clone size: .; J gene: TRBJ1-5; D gene: TRBD1; V gene: TRBV19; CDR3 protein: CASGPVFRDSRNQPQHF; CDR3 DNA: TGTGCCAGTGGCCCCGTGTTTCGGGACAGCCGGAATCAGCCCCAGCATTTT
clone size: .; J gene: TRBJ2-3; D gene: TRBD1; V gene: TRBV19; CDR3 protein: CATRDRTSTDTQYF; CDR3 DNA: TGTGCCACTCGGGACAGAACTAGCACAGATACGCAGTATTTT
clone size: .; J gene: TRBJ2-7; D gene: TRBD1; V gene: TRBV5-5; CDR3 protein: CASSLGVTGGGYEQYF; CDR3 DNA: TGTGCCAGCAGCTTGGGTGTTACAGGGGGTGGGTACGAGCAGTACTTC
clone size: .; J gene: TRBJ2-1; D gene: .; V gene: TRBV5-4; CDR3 protein: CASSLDSRTYNEQFF; CDR3 DNA: TGTGCCAGCAGCTTGGACAGCAGGACCTACAATGAGCAGTTCTTC
clone size: once; J gene: TRBJ2-4; D gene: .; V gene: TRBV19; CDR3 protein: CASSFREAKNIQYF; CDR3 DNA: TGTGCCAGTAGTTTCCGAGAAGCCAAAAACATTCAGTACTTC